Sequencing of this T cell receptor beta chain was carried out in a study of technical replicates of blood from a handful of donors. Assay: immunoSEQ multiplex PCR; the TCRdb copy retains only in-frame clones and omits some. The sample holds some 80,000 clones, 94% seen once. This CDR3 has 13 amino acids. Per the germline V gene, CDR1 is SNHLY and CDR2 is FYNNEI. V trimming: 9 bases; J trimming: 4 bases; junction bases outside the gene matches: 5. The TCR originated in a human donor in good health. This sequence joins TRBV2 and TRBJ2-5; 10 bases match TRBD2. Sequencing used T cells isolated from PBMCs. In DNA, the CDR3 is TGTGCCAGGAACCTAGCGGGAGCAGAGACCCAGTACTTC. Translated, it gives CARNLAGAETQYF.